This T cell receptor beta chain was recovered during a study of radiation and T cells in renal cell carcinoma. The trim removed 5 bases at V and 7 bases at J, leaving 10 bases unmatched. CDR3 size: 17 residues. CDR1 is SGHTA, CDR2 FQGTGA, per germline. Time point described: blood 2 weeks post-SBRT. Treatment given: 15 Gy SBRT to primary tumor, nephrectomy 4 weeks later. Serial blood draws occurred at baseline and 2 and 4 weeks post-SBRT. Libraries were prepared by immunoSEQ multiplex PCR; TCRdb keeps only in-frame clonotypes and omits some of them. This table has some 130,000 clones, over 75% appearing once. Findings and caveats of the study: Baseline intratumoral clonotype presence is unknown without pretreatment biopsies. Top tumor clonotypes rose in blood 2 weeks post-radiation, then contracted.

This clone came up once. No antigen is known for it. The gene calls are TRBV7-3 and TRBJ2-1, with 14 nucleotides matching TRBD2. This specimen consisted of blood, obtained from a patient whose treatment included radiotherapy and nephrectomy. The receptor was derived from a woman aged 55 to 70 with renal cell carcinoma. Here the CDR3 reads CASSRTGLAGGANEQFF. The CDR3 DNA follows: TGTGCCAGCAGCCGGACCGGACTAGCGGGGGGTGCTAATGAGCAGTTCTTC.